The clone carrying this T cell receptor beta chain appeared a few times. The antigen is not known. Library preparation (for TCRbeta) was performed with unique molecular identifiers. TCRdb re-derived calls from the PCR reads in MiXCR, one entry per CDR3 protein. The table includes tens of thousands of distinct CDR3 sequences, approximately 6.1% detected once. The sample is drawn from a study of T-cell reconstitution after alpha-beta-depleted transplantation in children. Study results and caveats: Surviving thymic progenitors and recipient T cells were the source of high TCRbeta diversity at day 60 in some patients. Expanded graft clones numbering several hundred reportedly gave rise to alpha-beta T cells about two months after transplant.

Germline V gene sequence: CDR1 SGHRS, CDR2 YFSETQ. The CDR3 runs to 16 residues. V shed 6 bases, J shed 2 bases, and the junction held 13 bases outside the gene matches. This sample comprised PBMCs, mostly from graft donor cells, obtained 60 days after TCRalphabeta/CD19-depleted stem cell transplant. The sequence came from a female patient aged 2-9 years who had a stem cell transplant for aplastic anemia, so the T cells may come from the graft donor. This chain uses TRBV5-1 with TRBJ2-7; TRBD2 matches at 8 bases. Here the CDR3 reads CASKRDPGGRPYEQYV. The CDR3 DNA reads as TGCGCCAGCAAGCGGGATCCTGGCGGGAGGCCCTACGAGCAGTACGTC.